The source of this T cell receptor beta chain is a study of OX40 agonist ivuxolimab in advanced cancers. Study-level findings and limits: Relative to CD4+, CD8+ T cells held more expanded clones on average. With doses of 0.1 to 3.0 mg/kg, CD4+ and CD8+ blood T cells had undergone clonal expansion by week 6.

Clones were sequenced by immunoSEQ multiplex PCR, and TCRdb holds only the in-frame ones, with some missing. The sample lists roughly 53,000 clones; about 85% were seen once. In this sample, this clone turned up once. What it binds is not known. The CDR3 loop spans 16 amino acids. Trimming cost V 4 bases and J 0 bases, with 15 bases left between them. Germline values: CDR1 LGHNA, CDR2 YNFKEQ. The specimen was CD4+ or CD8+ T cells sorted from blood, collected in a trial of the OX40 agonist ivuxolimab. The TCR sequence derives from an adult with an advanced solid tumor such as melanoma, head and neck, liver or kidney cancer. This chain links TRBV4-2 with TRBJ1-2; D is uncertain. CDR3 DNA: TGTGCCAGCAGCCGGCCTCGTGAGGGAGCTAACTATGGCTACACCTTC. Translating gives CASSRPREGANYGYTF.